The clone carrying this T cell receptor (beta chain) turned up a few times. This record comes from a study of blood T cells in healthy people across ages. The ends were cut back, 1 base at V and 5 bases at J, with 9 bases in the middle. CDR3 length: 13 residues. Germline V gives CDR1 SGHAT, CDR2 FQNNGV. It was with a sample-barcoded 5' primer and a J-beta primer mix that a second PCR of about 7 to 12 cycles was run. TCRdb reprocessed the 5' RACE reads via MiXCR and lists one record per CDR3 protein. The data contain 550,000 to 650,000 distinct CDR3 sequences, around 27% of them seen just once; the ten biggest clones take up approximately 3.7%. These data also featured in a second study, about T cells of mothers and their children. From that paper: The TCR beta CDR3 read count exceeded 9 million for each mother and was approximately 3 million for each child. Within related and unrelated pairs, thymic selection shapes TCR recombination output in a similar way.

The sequenced sample consisted of blood. V is TRBV11-2 and J is TRBJ2-7, with D maybe TRBD2 (5 bases). The sequence was obtained from a boy under 10 years old in good health. CDR3: CASSLGEINEQYF. The CDR3 bases are TGTGCCAGCAGCTTAGGGGAGATAAACGAGCAGTACTTC. Looking up the rest from reference TRBV11-2 and TRBJ2-7 gives the full variable domain: EAGVAQSPRYKIIEKRQSVAFWCNPISGHATLYWYQQILGQGPKLLIQFQNNGVVDDSQLPKDRFSAERLKGVDSTLKIQPAKLEDSAVYLCASSLGEINEQYFGPGTRLTVT.